This T cell receptor (beta chain) was observed in a study of T cell repertoires in cytomegalovirus infection. MiXCR, applied by TCRdb to the reads, yields one record per CDR3 protein. The sample lists a few hundred thousand distinct CDR3 sequences; about 42% were seen once. Regarding this clonotype: Its specificity is unknown.

Material: cultured PBMCs, obtained from culture after CMV antigen stimulation. The source is a human donor in good health (CMV status not recorded). Some clones in this sample may be carry-over from other donors' samples.

This CDR3 reads CSARVAGGIYEQFF. The CDR3 DNA follows: TGCAGTGCTAGGGTGGCGGGGGGGATCTATGAGCAGTTCTTC. The chain employs TRBV20-1 and TRBJ2-1; 9 bases fit TRBD2. The germline V gene encodes CDR1 DFQATT and CDR2 SNEGSKA (reference sequence). The CDR3 contains 14 residues. Trimming removed 3 bases from V and 8 bases from J; junction bases left unmatched: 8.